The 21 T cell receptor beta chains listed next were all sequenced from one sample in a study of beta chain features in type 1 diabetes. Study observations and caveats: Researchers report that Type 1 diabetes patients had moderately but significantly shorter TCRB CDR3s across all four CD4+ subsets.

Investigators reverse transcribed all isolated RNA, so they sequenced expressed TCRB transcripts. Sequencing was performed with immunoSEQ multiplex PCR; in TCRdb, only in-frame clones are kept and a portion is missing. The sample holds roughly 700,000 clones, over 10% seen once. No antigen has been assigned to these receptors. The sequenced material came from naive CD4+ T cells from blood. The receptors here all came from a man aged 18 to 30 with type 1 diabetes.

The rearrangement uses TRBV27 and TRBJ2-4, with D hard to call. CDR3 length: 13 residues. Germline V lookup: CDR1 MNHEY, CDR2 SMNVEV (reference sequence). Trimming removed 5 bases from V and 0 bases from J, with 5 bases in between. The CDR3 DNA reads TGTGCCAGCAGTCCCCTAGCCAAAAACATTCAGTACTTC. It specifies CASSPLAKNIQYF.

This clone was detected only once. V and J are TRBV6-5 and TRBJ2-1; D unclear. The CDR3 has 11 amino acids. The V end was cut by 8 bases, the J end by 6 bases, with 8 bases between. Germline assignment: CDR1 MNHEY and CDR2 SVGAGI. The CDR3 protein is CASSDLNEQFF. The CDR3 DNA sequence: TGTGCCAGCTCGGACCTCAATGAGCAGTTCTTC.

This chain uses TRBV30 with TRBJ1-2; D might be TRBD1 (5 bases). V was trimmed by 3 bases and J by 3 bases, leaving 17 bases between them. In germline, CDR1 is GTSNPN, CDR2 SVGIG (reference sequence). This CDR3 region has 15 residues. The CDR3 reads CAWRPGRISDYGYTF. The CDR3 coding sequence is TGTGCCTGGAGACCGGGACGGATCTCTGACTATGGCTACACCTTC.

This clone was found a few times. CDR3 DNA sequence: TGTGCCAGCAGTCTGGGGACGTTGAACACTGAAGCTTTCTTT. It translates to CASSLGTLNTEAFF. The chain has TRBV28 and TRBJ1-1; the D gene is possibly TRBD1 (5 bases). This CDR3 is built from 14 residues. Trimming removed 5 bases from V and 0 bases from J, with 10 bases in between. Germline CDR1 and CDR2: MDHEN and SYDVKM.

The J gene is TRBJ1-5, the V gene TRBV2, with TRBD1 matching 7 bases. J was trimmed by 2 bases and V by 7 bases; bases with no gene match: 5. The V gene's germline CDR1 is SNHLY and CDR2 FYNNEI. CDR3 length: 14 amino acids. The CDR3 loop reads CASKRDRGNQPQHF. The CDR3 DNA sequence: TGTGCCAGCAAGCGGGACAGAGGCAATCAGCCCCAGCATTTT.

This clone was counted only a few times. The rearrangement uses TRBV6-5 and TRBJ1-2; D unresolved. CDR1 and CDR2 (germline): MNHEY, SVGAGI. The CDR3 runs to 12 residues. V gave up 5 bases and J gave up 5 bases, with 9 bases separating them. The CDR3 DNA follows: TGTGCCAGCAGTACCCGCCAGTATGGCTACACCTTC. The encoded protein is CASSTRQYGYTF.

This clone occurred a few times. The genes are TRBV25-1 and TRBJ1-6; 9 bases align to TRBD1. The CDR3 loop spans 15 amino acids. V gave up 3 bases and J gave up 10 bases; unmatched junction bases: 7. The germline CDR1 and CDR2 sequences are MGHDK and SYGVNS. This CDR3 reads CASSDGTGSGSPLHF. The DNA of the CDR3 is TGTGCCAGCAGTGACGGGACAGGGTCAGGGTCACCCCTCCACTTT.

CDR3 bases: TGTGCCAGTAGTATGGACAGATTCTATGGCTACACCTTC. Protein sequence: CASSMDRFYGYTF. This chain joins TRBV19 and TRBJ1-2; TRBD1 might be the D (6 bases). Trimming took 3 bases from V and 4 from J, leaving 9 bases between them. Germline V gene data show CDR1 as LNHDA and CDR2 as SQIVND (reference sequence). This CDR3 region has 13 residues.

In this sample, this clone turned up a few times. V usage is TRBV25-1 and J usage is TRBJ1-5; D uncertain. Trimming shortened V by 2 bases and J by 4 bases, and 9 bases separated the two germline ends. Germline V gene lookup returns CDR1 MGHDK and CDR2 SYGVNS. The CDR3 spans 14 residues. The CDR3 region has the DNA TGTGCCAGCAGTGAACTGCAGGAGAATCAGCCCCAGCATTTT. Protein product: CASSELQENQPQHF.

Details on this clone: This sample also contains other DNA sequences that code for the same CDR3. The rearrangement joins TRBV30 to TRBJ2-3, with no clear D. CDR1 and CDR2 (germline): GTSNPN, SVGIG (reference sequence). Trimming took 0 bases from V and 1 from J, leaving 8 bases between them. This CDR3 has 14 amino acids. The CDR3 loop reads CAWSVKGGTDTQYF. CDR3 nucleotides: TGTGCCTGGAGTGTGAAAGGAGGCACAGATACGCAGTATTTT.

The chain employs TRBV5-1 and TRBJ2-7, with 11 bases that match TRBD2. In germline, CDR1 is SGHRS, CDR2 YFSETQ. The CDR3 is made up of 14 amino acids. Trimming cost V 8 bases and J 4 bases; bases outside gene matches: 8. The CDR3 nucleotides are TGCGCCAGTCAAACTAGCGGGGGCCCGTACGAGCAGTACTTC. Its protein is CASQTSGGPYEQYF.

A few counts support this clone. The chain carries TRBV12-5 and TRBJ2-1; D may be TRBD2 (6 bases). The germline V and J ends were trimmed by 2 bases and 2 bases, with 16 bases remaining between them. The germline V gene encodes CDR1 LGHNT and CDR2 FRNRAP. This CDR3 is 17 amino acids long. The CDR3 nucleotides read TGTGCTAGTGGTTTGCCCGGTGACGCGGGGACCTACAATGAGCAGTTCTTC. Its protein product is CASGLPGDAGTYNEQFF.

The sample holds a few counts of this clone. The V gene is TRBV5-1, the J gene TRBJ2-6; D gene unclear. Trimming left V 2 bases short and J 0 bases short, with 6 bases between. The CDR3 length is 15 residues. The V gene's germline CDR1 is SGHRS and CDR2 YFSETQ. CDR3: CASSFASSGANVLTF. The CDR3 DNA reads TGCGCCAGCAGCTTTGCGAGCTCTGGGGCCAACGTCCTGACTTTC. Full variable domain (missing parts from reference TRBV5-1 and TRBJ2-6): KAGVTQTPRYLIKTRGQQVTLSCSPISGHRSVSWYQQTPGQGLQFLFEYFSETQRNKGNFPGRFSGRQFSNSRSEMNVSTLELGDSALYLCASSFASSGANVLTFGAGSRLTVL.

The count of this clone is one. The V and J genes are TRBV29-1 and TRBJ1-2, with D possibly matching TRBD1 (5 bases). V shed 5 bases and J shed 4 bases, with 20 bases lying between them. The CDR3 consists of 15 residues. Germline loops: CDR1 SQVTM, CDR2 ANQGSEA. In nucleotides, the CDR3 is TGCAGCGTTCAGGAAAGACAGATTGACCCCTATGGCTACACCTTC. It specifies CSVQERQIDPYGYTF.

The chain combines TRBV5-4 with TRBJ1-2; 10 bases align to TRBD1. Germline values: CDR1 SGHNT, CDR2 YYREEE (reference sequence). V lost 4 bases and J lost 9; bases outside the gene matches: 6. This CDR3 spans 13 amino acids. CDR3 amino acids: CASSTDRGNSYTF. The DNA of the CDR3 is TGTGCCAGCAGCACGGACAGGGGGAATAGCTACACCTTC.

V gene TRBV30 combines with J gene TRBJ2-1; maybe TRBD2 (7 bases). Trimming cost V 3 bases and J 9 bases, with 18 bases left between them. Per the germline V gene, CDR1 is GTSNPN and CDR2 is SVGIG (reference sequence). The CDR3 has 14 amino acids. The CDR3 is CAWSRGGALSEQFF. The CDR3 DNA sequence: TGTGCCTGGAGCCGAGGGGGGGCCCTCAGTGAGCAGTTCTTC. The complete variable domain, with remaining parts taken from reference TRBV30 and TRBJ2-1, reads SQTIHQWPATLVQPVGSPLSLECTVEGTSNPNLYWYRQAAGRGLQLLFYSVGIGQISSEVPQNLSASRPQDRQFILSSKKLLLSDSGFYLCAWSRGGALSEQFFGPGTRLTVL.

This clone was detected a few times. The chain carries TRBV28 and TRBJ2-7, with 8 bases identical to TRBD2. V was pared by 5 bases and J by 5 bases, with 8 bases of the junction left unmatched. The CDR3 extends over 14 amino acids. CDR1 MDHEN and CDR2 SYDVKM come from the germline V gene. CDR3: CASSDGGELHEQYF. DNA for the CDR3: TGTGCCAGCAGTGACGGGGGGGAGCTCCACGAGCAGTACTTC.

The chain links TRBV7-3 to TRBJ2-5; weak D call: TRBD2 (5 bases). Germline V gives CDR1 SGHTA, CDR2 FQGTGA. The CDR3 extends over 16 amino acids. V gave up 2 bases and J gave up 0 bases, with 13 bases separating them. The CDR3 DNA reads TGTGCCAGCAGCTTAGGGGTAGGAGGTAACCAAGAGACCCAGTACTTC. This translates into CASSLGVGGNQETQYF.

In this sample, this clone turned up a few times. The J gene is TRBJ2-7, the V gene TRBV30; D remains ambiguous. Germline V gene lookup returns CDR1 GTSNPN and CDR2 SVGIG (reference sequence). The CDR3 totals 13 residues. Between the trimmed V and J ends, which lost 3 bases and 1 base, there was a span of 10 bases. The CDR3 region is CAWSPGPSYEQYF. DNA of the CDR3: TGTGCCTGGAGCCCCGGCCCATCCTACGAGCAGTACTTC.

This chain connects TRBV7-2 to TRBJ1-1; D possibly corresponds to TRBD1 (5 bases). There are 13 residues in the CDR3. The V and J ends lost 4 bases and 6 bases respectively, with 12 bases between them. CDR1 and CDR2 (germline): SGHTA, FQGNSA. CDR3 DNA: TGTGCCAGCAGCTCAAGGGGAACCCCTGAAGCTTTCTTT. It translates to CASSSRGTPEAFF.

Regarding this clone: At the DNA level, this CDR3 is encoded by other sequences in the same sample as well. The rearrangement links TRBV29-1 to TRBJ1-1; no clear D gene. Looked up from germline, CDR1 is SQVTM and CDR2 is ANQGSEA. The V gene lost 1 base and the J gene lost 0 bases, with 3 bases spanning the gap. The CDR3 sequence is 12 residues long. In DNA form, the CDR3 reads TGCAGCGTTGAAGCAGTGAACACTGAAGCTTTCTTT. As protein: CSVEAVNTEAFF.